Shown below are 7 T cell receptor beta chains from a single sample sequenced in a study of T cells after yellow fever vaccination. TCRdb called the 5' RACE reads again in MiXCR, with one record for every CDR3 protein. Altogether approximately 250,000 distinct CDR3 sequences are present, 6.7% being singletons, with the ten largest covering about 1%. The specimen was CD4+ T cells sorted from PBMCs, collected on the day of the yellow fever booster vaccination. The receptors shown here come from a man aged 25-40 years who received the YFV17D yellow fever vaccine.

There are many counts of this clonotype. The chain recombines TRBV5-1 with TRBJ2-5, with TRBD1 matching over 11 bases. The J segment lost 9 bases and the V segment lost 0 bases, leaving 4 bases of the junction unmatched. Germline CDR1 reads SGHRS; CDR2 reads YFSETQ. This CDR3 is 14 amino acids long. CDR3 loop: CASSLEGTGGAQYF. The CDR3 DNA reads as TGCGCCAGCAGCTTGGAGGGGACAGGGGGGGCCCAGTACTTC.

This clonotype has a handful of counts. V usage is TRBV11-2 and J usage is TRBJ2-7; tentative D call: TRBD1 (5 bases). This CDR3 is built from 12 residues. The germline V gene encodes CDR1 SGHAT and CDR2 FQNNGV. Trimming removed 5 bases at V and 4 bases at J, with 9 bases between. CDR3 sequence reads: CASSNQGYEQYF. Here the CDR3 DNA reads TGTGCCAGCAGCAACCAGGGTTACGAGCAGTACTTC.

This clonotype was seen at least ten times. The rearrangement uses TRBV6-5 and TRBJ1-2, with TRBD1 matching 8 bases. The trim removed 4 bases at V and 3 bases at J, leaving 13 bases unmatched. The CDR3 covers 17 residues. Germline V gene lookup returns CDR1 MNHEY and CDR2 SVGAGI. The CDR3 nucleotides read TGTGCCAGCAGTTCCCGGGGCAGGGGGCGAAGGGACTATGGCTACACCTTC. Its protein product is CASSSRGRGRRDYGYTF.

This clonotype turned up a few times. The genes are TRBV4-3 and TRBJ2-7; TRBD2 agrees at 11 bases. V trimming: 0 bases; J trimming: 2 bases; junction bases outside the gene matches: 9. The CDR3 is 18 amino acids. Looked up from germline, CDR1 is LGHNA and CDR2 is YSLEER. CDR3 region: CASSQDTSGSHNPYEQYF. CDR3 bases: TGCGCCAGCAGCCAAGATACTAGCGGGAGCCACAACCCCTACGAGCAGTACTTC.

This clonotype was recorded many times. The chain joins TRBV7-2 to TRBJ1-2; 11 bases are a match to TRBD1. Germline V lookup: CDR1 SGHTA, CDR2 FQGNSA. The CDR3 is made up of 12 amino acids. V dropped 7 bases and J dropped 10; count of bases not matched to a gene: 5. CDR3: CASKRTGGDYTF. CDR3 nucleotide sequence: TGTGCCAGCAAGCGGACAGGGGGCGACTACACCTTC.

This clonotype was picked up many times. This chain uses TRBV7-8 with TRBJ2-1, with 8 bases fitting TRBD2. The CDR3 totals 15 residues. V was clipped by 1 base and J by 14 bases; unmatched bases: 13. Germline CDR1 is SGHVS and CDR2 is FQNEAQ. CDR3: CASSLVSSGSPREFF. In nucleotides, the CDR3 is TGTGCCAGCAGCTTAGTGTCTAGCGGGTCCCCGCGGGAGTTCTTC. Complete variable domain (other parts from reference TRBV7-8 and TRBJ2-1): GAGVSQSPRYKVAKRGQDVALRCDPISGHVSLFWYQQALGQGPEFLTYFQNEAQLDKSGLPSDRFFAERPEGSVSTLKIQRTQQEDSAVYLCASSLVSSGSPREFFGPGTRLTVL.

This clonotype was observed at least ten times. The rearrangement uses TRBV24-1 and TRBJ2-1, with 7 bases aligning to TRBD2. CDR3 length equals 15 residues. The V gene end was trimmed by 6 bases and the J gene end by 6 bases; junction bases not matched to a gene: 10. The germline V gene has CDR1 KGHDR and CDR2 SFDVKD. The CDR3 nucleotides read TGTGCCACCAGTTACGGCGGGGAGGGCCGCAATGAGCAGTTCTTC. Translated: CATSYGGEGRNEQFF.